These 24 T cell receptor beta chains came from one sample sequenced in a study of T cell clones after liver transplantation. Produced via immunoSEQ multiplex PCR; TCRdb's table is partial and in-frame only. The sample lists tens of thousands of clones, over 70% occurring once. The specimen comprised CD4+ T cells from blood, sampled 12 months after liver transplant. These receptors were collected from a human patient who received a liver transplant. Some T cells may originate from the graft donor.

A single count supports this clone. The chain combines TRBV28 with TRBJ1-2; TRBD1 might be the D (6 bases). Germline assignment: CDR1 MDHEN and CDR2 SYDVKM. This CDR3 is 14 amino acids long. Trimming cost V 6 bases and J 3 bases, with 14 bases left between them. The CDR3 nucleotides read TGTGCCAGCAGCTCCGGGGGCGGTGACTATGGCTACACCTTC. It translates to CASSSGGGDYGYTF.

The chain couples TRBV9 to TRBJ2-7; D perhaps matches TRBD1 (6 bases). This CDR3 region has 15 residues. CDR1 is SGDLS, CDR2 YYNGEE, per germline. V dropped 4 bases and J dropped 6 bases, with 20 bases sitting between them. The CDR3 region has the DNA TGTGCCAGCAGCCCACAGTTGATAGGGGGAAGCGAGCAGTACTTC. Protein product: CASSPQLIGGSEQYF.

DNA for the CDR3: TGTGCCAGCAGTTACTCGCAGGGCTGGGTGGAGCAGTACTTC. Residues: CASSYSQGWVEQYF. V usage is TRBV6-6 and J usage is TRBJ2-7, with a tentative D call TRBD1 (5 bases). Germline V gives CDR1 MNHNY, CDR2 SVGAGI (reference sequence). Trimming cost V 0 bases and J 7 bases, with 13 bases left between them. This CDR3 has 14 residues.

The V gene is TRBV5-1, the J gene TRBJ2-1; D gene uncertain. The germline V and J ends were trimmed by 0 bases and 0 bases, with 4 bases remaining between them. This CDR3 spans 14 amino acids. Germline CDR1 reads SGHRS; CDR2 reads YFSETQ. The CDR3 region has the DNA TGCGCCAGCAGCTTGGGGGCCTCCTACAATGAGCAGTTCTTC. Residues: CASSLGASYNEQFF. The full variable domain, in which reference TRBV5-1 and TRBJ2-1 provide the parts outside the CDR3, is KAGVTQTPRYLIKTRGQQVTLSCSPISGHRSVSWYQQTPGQGLQFLFEYFSETQRNKGNFPGRFSGRQFSNSRSEMNVSTLELGDSALYLCASSLGASYNEQFFGPGTRLTVL.

The V and J genes are TRBV2 and TRBJ1-5; a weak D match, TRBD1 (5 bases). Trimming removed 2 bases from V and 9 bases from J, with 11 bases in between. The CDR3 is 13 amino acids. The germline V gene has CDR1 SNHLY and CDR2 FYNNEI. The CDR3 reads CASSEQGGGPQHF. The DNA for the CDR3 is TGTGCCAGCAGTGAACAGGGAGGAGGGCCCCAGCATTTT.

The chain is built from TRBV30 and TRBJ1-1; perhaps TRBD1 as D (5 bases). The V gene lost 5 bases and the J gene lost 1 base, with 11 bases spanning the gap. CDR1 is GTSNPN and CDR2 is SVGIG in the germline V gene (reference sequence). The CDR3 has 13 amino acids. CDR3 sequence (DNA): TGTGCCTGGTGGGGCGAACGGAACACTGAAGCTTTCTTT. Protein product: CAWWGERNTEAFF.

The chain employs TRBV4-2 and TRBJ1-2; D is possibly TRBD1 (6 bases). The CDR3 sequence is 15 residues long. V lost 4 bases and J 0 bases, leaving 12 bases between the germline ends. Germline lookup yields CDR1 LGHNA and CDR2 YNFKEQ. The CDR3 bases are TGTGCCAGCAGCCCGCCTAGGGGGGCTAACTATGGCTACACCTTC. As protein: CASSPPRGANYGYTF.

V is TRBV28 and J is TRBJ1-2, with D perhaps TRBD1 (6 bases). Germline-derived CDR1 and CDR2 are MDHEN and SYDVKM. Trimming stripped 3 bases from V and 2 bases from J, with 10 bases between. This CDR3 comprises 14 residues. The CDR3 is CASSFAGANYGYTF. The CDR3 DNA sequence: TGTGCCAGCAGTTTTGCAGGGGCGAACTATGGCTACACCTTC.

V is TRBV7-2 and J is TRBJ2-3; 10 bases line up with TRBD2. In germline, CDR1 is SGHTA, CDR2 FQGNSA. Losses at the gene ends were 2 bases for V and 4 bases for J; bases not matched to a gene: 0. This CDR3 contains 14 residues. DNA for the CDR3: TGTGCCAGCAGCTTACTAGCGGGAGCAGATACGCAGTATTTT. Translating gives CASSLLAGADTQYF.

The V and J genes are TRBV11-2 and TRBJ2-3; tentatively, D is TRBD1 or TRBD2 (5 bases each). Germline CDR1 SGHAT, CDR2 FQNNGV. V gave up 3 bases and J gave up 8 bases, with 15 bases separating them. This CDR3 comprises 14 residues. CDR3 region: CASSFGLAGATQYF. CDR3 bases: TGTGCCAGCAGCTTCGGGCTAGCCGGGGCTACGCAGTATTTT.

This chain connects TRBV19 to TRBJ1-1, with TRBD1 matching 8 bases. Trimming at V came to 6 bases and at J to 4 bases, leaving 10 bases not matched to a gene. CDR1 LNHDA and CDR2 SQIVND come from the germline V gene (reference sequence). The CDR3 totals 15 residues. CDR3 sequence reads: CASSRTGIGTTEAFF. The CDR3 nucleotides are TGTGCCAGTAGCCGGACAGGGATCGGTACCACTGAAGCTTTCTTT.

This chain connects TRBV15 to TRBJ2-1; D is perhaps TRBD1 or TRBD2 (5 bases each). Trimming pared 0 bases from V and 0 bases from J, leaving 15 bases between. Germline CDR1 LNHNV, CDR2 YYDKDF (reference sequence). The CDR3 is made up of 18 amino acids. The CDR3 is CATSRDINWGSSYNEQFF. Written as DNA, the CDR3 is TGTGCCACCAGCAGAGATATTAATTGGGGGTCCTCCTACAATGAGCAGTTCTTC.

This clone was found a few times. The CDR3 here is CASSQTGTRSYNEQFF. The CDR3 nucleotides read TGCGCCAGCAGCCAAACCGGGACCAGAAGCTACAATGAGCAGTTCTTC. The chain carries TRBV4-1 and TRBJ2-1, with D tentatively TRBD1 or TRBD2 (5 bases each). Trimming stripped 2 bases from V and 3 bases from J, with 14 bases between. The V gene's germline CDR1 is MGHRA and CDR2 YSYEKL. The length of the CDR3 is 16 residues.

This clone came up once. This chain links TRBV27 with TRBJ1-5; TRBD1 aligns across 10 bases. CDR3 length: 15 amino acids. The J segment lost 1 base and the V segment lost 4 bases, leaving 1 base of the junction unmatched. Germline CDR1 is MNHEY and CDR2 is SMNVEV (reference sequence). Here the CDR3 DNA reads TGTGCCAGCAGTTGGGACAGGGGCAGCAATCAGCCCCAGCATTTT. This encodes CASSWDRGSNQPQHF.

The V gene is TRBV9, the J gene TRBJ1-1; no clear D gene. The CDR3 spans 14 residues. Between the trimmed V and J ends, which lost 3 bases and 1 base, there was a span of 10 bases. The germline gives CDR1 SGDLS, CDR2 YYNGEE. The CDR3 is CASSALGRNTEAFF. The CDR3 DNA sequence: TGTGCCAGCAGCGCACTAGGACGGAACACTGAAGCTTTCTTT. The full variable domain, completed using reference TRBV9 and TRBJ1-1, is DSGVTQTPKHLITATGQRVTLRCSPRSGDLSVYWYQQSLDQGLQFLIQYYNGEERAKGNILERFSAQQFPDLHSELNLSSLELGDSALYFCASSALGRNTEAFFGQGTRLTVV.

The sample holds one count of this clone. Relative to the germline gene, one junction end is altered; a read error may explain this. J is TRBJ2-2 and V is TRBV5-1; 9 positions match TRBD1. CDR3 length: 16 amino acids. The germline V gene has CDR1 SGHRS and CDR2 YFSETQ. CDR3 DNA: TGCGCCAGCAGTTTAACCGGGACAGGGAACGCCGGGGAGCTGTTTTTT. Translating it yields CASSLTGTGNAGELFF.

V gene TRBV19 combines with J gene TRBJ2-1; D is unresolved. The V end lost 1 base, the J end lost 3 bases, and 10 bases lay between the germline ends. Germline CDR1 and CDR2: LNHDA and SQIVND (reference sequence). This CDR3 is built from 15 residues. The CDR3 region is CASSIGATYYNEQFF. CDR3 nucleotides: TGTGCCAGTAGTATAGGGGCTACCTACTACAATGAGCAGTTCTTC.

This clone was found a few times. The chain combines TRBV5-1 with TRBJ2-1; 9 nucleotides match TRBD1. Germline V gene lookup returns CDR1 SGHRS and CDR2 YFSETQ. Trimming removed 0 bases from V and 10 bases from J; junction bases left unmatched: 5. This CDR3 has 14 residues. DNA for the CDR3: TGCGCCAGCAGCTTGGAACAGGGGGCGCGGGAGCAGTTCTTC. This sequence encodes CASSLEQGAREQFF.

The V call is TRBV4-3, the J call TRBJ2-2; 7 positions agree with TRBD1. The CDR3 length is 17 residues. Unmatched junction bases numbered 9, after V lost 0 bases and J lost 5 bases. Germline V lookup: CDR1 LGHNA, CDR2 YSLEER. CDR3 residues: CASSQEESRGSTGELFF. The CDR3, as DNA: TGCGCCAGCAGCCAAGAAGAGTCCAGGGGGAGTACCGGGGAGCTGTTTTTT.

The rearrangement joins TRBV28 to TRBJ2-7; D is ambiguous. V shed 1 base and J shed 3 bases, with 13 bases lying between them. This CDR3 has 15 residues. Germline V lookup: CDR1 MDHEN, CDR2 SYDVKM. This CDR3 is CASSLFTTRRYEQYF. The CDR3 nucleotides read TGTGCCAGCAGTTTATTCACCACACGCCGCTACGAGCAGTACTTC. Based on the CDR3 plus reference TRBV28 and TRBJ2-7, the full variable domain is DVKVTQSSRYLVKRTGEKVFLECVQDMDHENMFWYRQDPGLGLRLIYFSYDVKMKEKGDIPEGYSVSREKKERFSLILESASTNQTSMYLCASSLFTTRRYEQYFGPGTRLTVT.

The rearrangement links TRBV19 to TRBJ1-5, with 11 positions matching TRBD1. Trimming cost V 0 bases and J 7 bases; bases outside gene matches: 8. Germline lookup yields CDR1 LNHDA and CDR2 SQIVND (reference sequence). This CDR3 comprises 17 residues. The CDR3 sequence: CASSIDPRDRGYQPQHF. The CDR3 region has the DNA TGTGCCAGTAGTATAGATCCCCGGGACAGGGGGTACCAGCCCCAGCATTTT.

This clone was observed a single time. The chain links TRBV11-2 to TRBJ1-1; D uncertain. V dropped 4 bases and J dropped 2 bases, with 8 bases sitting between them. This CDR3 contains 13 residues. From germline, CDR1 is SGHAT and CDR2 FQNNGV. The CDR3 region is CASSSSGNTEAFF. CDR3 bases: TGTGCCAGCAGCTCATCAGGTAACACTGAAGCTTTCTTT.

The CDR3 protein is CASLGTEPDRGYTF. The CDR3 DNA is TGTGCCAGCCTTGGGACAGAACCCGATCGGGGCTACACCTTC. This rearrangement joins TRBV6-6 to TRBJ1-2, with 7 bases aligning to TRBD1. Looked up from germline, CDR1 is MNHNY and CDR2 is SVGAGI (reference sequence). This CDR3 contains 14 residues. V lost 8 bases and J lost 8; bases outside the gene matches: 14.

The gene calls are TRBV15 and TRBJ2-5; the D gene is possibly TRBD1 (6 bases). Trimming pared 5 bases from V and 3 bases from J, leaving 13 bases between. CDR3 length equals 14 residues. CDR1 LNHNV and CDR2 YYDKDF come from the germline V gene (reference sequence). This chain's CDR3 is CATSPGTQKETQYF. Written as DNA, the CDR3 is TGTGCCACCAGCCCAGGGACACAAAAAGAGACCCAGTACTTC.